This TCR beta chain is drawn from a study of beta chain features in type 1 diabetes (dated by TCRdb to the late 2010s). Regarding the complete study: Mean age, gender distribution, total cell number and subset yield were not different between patients and healthy donors. A total of 100 million to 110 million sorted cells were examined across all samples, and a strong correlation was observed between cell number per subset and RNA yield. Whereas all 30 or so donors provided naive and central memory subsets, regulatory and stem cell-like memory subsets were isolated from just 8 patients and roughly 8 healthy donors. The study compared the TCRB repertoires of sorted circulating CD4+ T cell subsets in recently diagnosed type 1 diabetes patients with those in matched healthy donors. Summary of the overall study and its limitations: Because cDNA rather than genomic DNA was sequenced, highly expressing activated cells could have been over-represented, although no difference in activation and CD3 levels was found between groups. Shorter templates might have been favored by PCR, but patient and control samples were amplified and corrected together, so both groups would have been affected equally by any skew. Naive, central memory and regulatory TCRB repertoires appeared more similar among patients than among healthy donors. A moderate but significant shortening of TCRB CDR3 length was observed in type 1 diabetes patients in all four CD4+ subsets. Patients with type 1 diabetes made fewer insertions and deleted more nucleotides at VDJ recombination sites, implying thymic rearrangement abnormalities. Because small numbers of individuals were included in the HLA sub-analyses, any influence of HLA type on TCRB rearrangement was left unresolved.

Each donor gave one peripheral blood draw, roughly 0.11 L on average, collected into heparinised tubes. A BD FACSAria II and a panel including CD45RO, CCR7, CD25, CD127, CD95 and CD27 were used to sort naive, central memory, regulatory and stem cell-like memory CD4+ T cells. All sorted populations exceeded 95% purity. PBMCs were isolated immediately by Lymphoprep density gradient centrifugation and stained directly without culture. So that batch effects would be minimized, each experiment stained and sorted samples in pairs, pairing one healthy donor with one patient. Details on this clone: What this receptor recognizes is not known. Base quality data are lacking; no much larger clone is found one base away.

The entire amount of isolated RNA was reverse transcribed using the High Capacity cDNA Reverse Transcription Kit, so the sequenced TCRB transcripts were expressed ones. Naive, central memory and regulatory T cell samples underwent deep immunoSEQ sequencing, averaging roughly 3.5 million total reads per sample. After sorted cells were lysed in RLT buffer, RNA was extracted with DNase-treated RNeasy Micro or Mini kits, with the choice depending on cell number. To prevent cross-contamination, every cell subset was processed on its own, while patient and healthy donor samples were processed together. The immunoSEQ multiplex PCR was used to amplify TCRB sequences from cDNA, yielding 87-bp fragments that span the CDR3 region. Sequencing of the amplicons was performed on the Illumina HiSeq platform. From the authors' description of their analysis: Synthetic template baselines were used to correct PCR bias computationally, reads within Hamming distance 2 were collapsed together, and singletons that could not be merged were discarded. Reads were aligned to IMGT to assign V, D and J genes, CDR3 length, and insertions or deletions at six rearrangement sites. Within each subset, clonotype counts were normalized to sorted cell number, and only after that were true diversity and Gini coefficients computed with the tcR R package. The overlap coefficient, calculated on TCRB nucleotide sequences, was used to measure repertoire sharing. Out-of-frame TCRB sequences from naive cells were analyzed as a proxy for the pre-selection repertoire. In TCRdb, the immuneACCESS table is reduced to in-frame sequences with V and J assigned. These tables do not hold every clone; where another copy was compared, an unresolved V gene accounts for under half, and the others remain unexplained. V and J calls and clone size follow that table, whereas D and trimming were derived from the DNA. This sample holds 350,000 to 450,000 clones; more than 13% were observed only once. The leading ten clones occupy under 0.02% of the sample.

CDR1 and CDR2 (SGHAT, FQNNGV) derive from the germline V gene. The junction shows trimming of 5 bases on V and 6 bases on J, and the gene matches do not reach 12 bases of it. The CDR3 spans 15 residues, from the cysteine through the phenylalanine. Left in the record is the CDR3 DNA by itself, 45 bases read in frame from the first base. The source is a woman under 30 in good health. Material: naive CD4+ T cells from blood. In light of the paper, this sample's cell subset or site label describes: true naive CD4+ T cells. The V and J segments used are TRBV11-2 and TRBJ1-1; the junction holds 7 bases that match TRBD1. The CDR3 protein sequence reads: CASSTRQGTMAEAFF. The DNA sequence is as follows: TGTGCCAGCAGCACAAGACAGGGAACAATGGCTGAAGCTTTCTTT.